This is a list of T cell receptor beta chains from one sample in a study of T cells after yellow fever vaccination. TCRdb passed the 5' RACE reads through MiXCR, listing each CDR3 protein once. The data hold roughly 150,000 distinct CDR3 sequences, with less than 9.5% observed a single time. Sequencing was performed on CD4+ T cells sorted from PBMCs, taken 5 days after the yellow fever booster vaccination. The receptors come from a man between 25 and 39 years old who received the YFV17D yellow fever vaccine. The CDR3 runs from the conserved cysteine through the conserved F or W. The D gene is left open where the match is weak. Not every row has a clone size; where given, it reads once, few, many or a size class.

cdr3_aa cdr3_nt d_call clone_size j_call v_call
CSASPYRGRGYGYTF TGCAGTGCTAGCCCTTACAGGGGGCGAGGATATGGCTACACCTTC TRBD1 many TRBJ1-2 TRBV20-1
CASSLDSQTGSYGYTF TGTGCCAGCAGCTTGGACTCCCAGACAGGGAGCTATGGCTACACCTTC TRBD1 NA TRBJ1-2 TRBV5-5
CASSLNRPSADYEQYF TGCGCCAGCAGCTTGAATCGGCCTAGCGCCGACTACGAGCAGTACTTC NA NA TRBJ2-7 TRBV5-1
CASSQGPIREQFF TGTGCCAGCAGCCAGGGACCAATACGGGAGCAGTTCTTC NA NA TRBJ2-1 TRBV7-2
CASSVTGTDTDTQYF TGCGCCAGCAGTGTTACCGGGACAGACACAGATACGCAGTATTTT TRBD1 many TRBJ2-3 TRBV5-1
CASSYRSQPQETQYF TGTGCCAGCAGTTACCGTTCGCAACCCCAAGAGACCCAGTACTTC NA many TRBJ2-5 TRBV6-5
CASSRQGAGSTEAFF TGTGCCAGCAGTCGACAGGGGGCCGGTAGCACTGAAGCTTTCTTT TRBD1 many TRBJ1-1 TRBV12-3/TRBV12-4
CASSFDRGVFQHF TGTGCCAGCAGCTTTGACAGGGGCGTTTTCCAGCATTTT TRBD1 NA TRBJ1-5 TRBV7-8
CASSTGGAQPQHF TGTGCCAGCAGCACAGGGGGTGCTCAGCCCCAGCATTTT TRBD1 many TRBJ1-5 TRBV5-6
CASSAPGYNSPLHF TGTGCCAGCAGTGCTCCCGGGTATAATTCACCCCTCCACTTT NA many TRBJ1-6 TRBV7-9
CSVSGEAYEQYF TGCAGTGTTAGCGGGGAAGCCTACGAGCAGTACTTC TRBD2 many TRBJ2-7 TRBV20-1
CASSLAGVDEQFF TGCGCCAGCAGTCTAGCGGGAGTTGATGAGCAGTTCTTC TRBD2 many TRBJ2-1 TRBV10-1
CASSQELLSTEQFF TGCGCCAGCAGCCAGGAGCTACTCAGTACTGAGCAGTTCTTC NA many TRBJ2-1 TRBV4-3
CSASGLAGAYNEQFF TGCAGTGCTAGTGGTCTAGCGGGAGCCTACAATGAGCAGTTCTTC TRBD2 many TRBJ2-1 TRBV20-1
CASSLLFSGANVLTF TGCGCCAGCAGCCTCCTTTTCTCTGGGGCCAACGTCCTGACTTTC NA many TRBJ2-6 TRBV5-1
CASTGGPSGANVLTF TGTGCCAGCACCGGGGGTCCCTCTGGGGCCAACGTCCTGACTTTC NA many TRBJ2-6 TRBV3-1
CATSSRTGTQYF TGTGCCACCAGCTCCCGGACCGGGACCCAGTACTTC NA many TRBJ2-5 TRBV15
CASSKGGGAVPKNEQFF TGCGCCAGCAGCAAGGGGGGCGGAGCGGTCCCTAAGAATGAGCAGTTCTTC NA many TRBJ2-1 TRBV4-3
CASSLPGQAGQPQHF TGTGCCAGCAGCTTACCCGGACAGGCGGGTCAGCCCCAGCATTTT TRBD1 many TRBJ1-5 TRBV7-8
CASTRGGGDWDQPQHF TGTGCCAGCACCCGAGGAGGAGGGGATTGGGATCAGCCCCAGCATTTT NA NA TRBJ1-5 TRBV28
CSARDPRGTGELFF TGCAGTGCTAGAGATCCGAGGGGTACCGGGGAGCTGTTTTTT NA many TRBJ2-2 TRBV20-1
CASSFGGAVPQYF TGTGCCAGCAGCTTCGGGGGAGCGGTTCCGCAGTACTTC NA many TRBJ2-7 TRBV7-2
CASSVAPVGELFF TGTGCCAGCAGCGTAGCCCCCGTCGGGGAGCTGTTTTTT NA many TRBJ2-2 TRBV7-9
CASSLAAGGPYEQFF TGTGCCAGCAGTTTAGCAGCGGGAGGGCCCTATGAGCAGTTCTTC TRBD2 few TRBJ2-1 TRBV12-3/TRBV12-4
CSGELTQETQYF TGCAGTGGAGAACTTACCCAAGAGACCCAGTACTTC NA many TRBJ2-5 TRBV20-1
CASTRDHEQYF TGTGCCAGCACGCGGGACCACGAGCAGTACTTC NA many TRBJ2-7 TRBV12-3/TRBV12-4
CASSPTGQGLAETQYF TGTGCCAGCTCACCTACGGGACAGGGGCTCGCGGAGACCCAGTACTTC TRBD1 many TRBJ2-5 TRBV18
CSARDQQETQYF TGCAGTGCTAGGGACCAGCAAGAGACCCAGTACTTC NA NA TRBJ2-5 TRBV20-1
CASSLSTGDSNQPQHF TGTGCCAGCAGCTTAAGCACAGGGGATAGCAATCAGCCCCAGCATTTT TRBD1 NA TRBJ1-5 TRBV7-2
CASSRGPASNQPQHF TGTGCCAGCAGCAGGGGACCGGCAAGCAATCAGCCCCAGCATTTT NA NA TRBJ1-5 TRBV7-2
CASSVLADSTYEQYF TGTGCCAGCAGTGTACTAGCGGACTCAACCTACGAGCAGTACTTC TRBD2 many TRBJ2-7 TRBV6-5
CASSPARWTSGEETQYF TGCGCCAGCAGCCCCGCCAGATGGACTAGCGGGGAAGAGACCCAGTACTTC TRBD2 many TRBJ2-5 TRBV5-1
CASSGRQGVREKLFF TGTGCCAGCAGCGGCAGACAGGGGGTGAGAGAAAAACTGTTTTTT TRBD1 many TRBJ1-4 TRBV9
CSASDGVGYTF TGCAGTGCTAGTGATGGGGTCGGCTACACCTTC NA many TRBJ1-2 TRBV20-1
CSAKPLAEGETQYF TGCAGTGCTAAACCTCTAGCGGAGGGAGAGACCCAGTACTTC TRBD2 many TRBJ2-5 TRBV20-1
CASSFAGTSVFF TGTGCCAGCAGCTTCGCCGGGACTAGTGTGTTCTTC TRBD2 many TRBJ2-1 TRBV11-2
CASSANREHTIYF TGTGCCAGCTCAGCCAACAGAGAGCACACCATATATTTT NA many TRBJ1-3 TRBV18